This T cell receptor (beta chain) was found in a study of T cells in tuberculosis. At study entry, adolescents had tuberculin skin tests and IGRA screening. This clone has a single count. Its antigen is undetermined. Study-wide findings and caveats: Active tuberculosis TCR-alpha repertoires lay closer to GMM-specific TCRs than IGRA-negative controls, suggesting clonal expansion.

The repertoire was sequenced with immunoSEQ multiplex PCR; TCRdb's copy has only in-frame clones and lacks some. The sample has more than 30,000 clones, about 94% seen once. This TCR was recovered from a donor aged 10-29 years with latent tuberculosis or without tuberculosis infection. Some clones in this sample may be carry-over from other donors' samples. The sequenced material came from PBMCs.

CDR3 nucleotide sequence: TGTGCCAGCAGTGAATGGGTAGGGGGCACGAACACTGAAGCTTTCTTT. It specifies CASSEWVGGTNTEAFF. The V gene is TRBV2, the J gene TRBJ1-1; TRBD1 matches 7 bases. The germline gives CDR1 SNHLY, CDR2 FYNNEI. Trimming at V came to 2 bases and at J to 1 base, leaving 7 bases not matched to a gene. CDR3 length equals 16 residues.